These 28 T cell receptor beta chains share one sample of origin, sequenced in a study of CD8 T cells in ankylosing spondylitis. TCRdb called the 5' RACE reads again in MiXCR, with one record for every CDR3 protein. The sample carries about 130,000 distinct CDR3 sequences, 7% recorded once. Source material: blood, either unsorted or a sorted T cell fraction (not recorded which). The receptors were gathered from a male donor with ankylosing spondylitis or in good health (not recorded which).

This clonotype was counted a few times. The DNA for the CDR3 is TGCAGTGCTAGGGGTAGCGGCTCCTACGAGCAGTACTTC. Translating gives CSARGSGSYEQYF. This chain uses TRBV20-1 with TRBJ2-7; maybe TRBD2 (6 bases). This CDR3 region has 13 residues. Trimming removed 3 bases from V and 0 bases from J, with 9 bases in between. In germline, CDR1 is DFQATT, CDR2 SNEGSKA (reference sequence).

This clonotype was seen many times. This chain joins TRBV5-5 and TRBJ1-5; no clear D. The ends were cut back, 0 bases at V and 2 bases at J, with 6 bases in the middle. CDR3 length: 14 amino acids. The germline gives CDR1 SGHKS, CDR2 YYEKEE (reference sequence). CDR3 in amino acids: CASSLDPRNQPQHF. CDR3 DNA sequence: TGTGCCAGCAGCTTGGATCCTCGCAATCAGCCCCAGCATTTT.

This clonotype was recorded many times. V gene TRBV28 combines with J gene TRBJ1-2, with D perhaps matching TRBD1 (5 bases). The CDR3 contains 15 residues. Deletions cut 2 bases from V and 6 bases from J, with 16 bases between. CDR1 is MDHEN, CDR2 SYDVKM, per germline. The CDR3 loop reads CASSLDRDWGNGYTF. For the CDR3, the DNA is TGTGCCAGCAGTTTAGACCGGGACTGGGGGAATGGCTACACCTTC.

This clonotype occurred many times. The chain combines TRBV5-1 with TRBJ2-1; TRBD2 might be the D (5 bases). Germline values: CDR1 SGHRS, CDR2 YFSETQ. V lost 4 bases and J lost 0, with 11 bases in between. The CDR3 is 15 amino acids. The CDR3 region is CASSPGLGSYNEQFF. CDR3 nucleotides: TGCGCCAGCAGCCCCGGACTGGGCTCCTACAATGAGCAGTTCTTC.

At least ten counts were recorded for this clonotype. J is TRBJ2-3 and V is TRBV20-1; D perhaps matches TRBD2 (5 bases). V shed 6 bases and J shed 2 bases, with 9 bases lying between them. The CDR3 covers 12 residues. CDR1 is DFQATT, CDR2 SNEGSKA, per germline (reference sequence). CDR3 region: CSARADTDTQYF. CDR3 in DNA: TGCAGTGCCCGAGCGGACACAGATACGCAGTATTTT.

This clonotype occurred many times. The gene calls are TRBV20-1 and TRBJ2-1; the match to TRBD2 covers 11 bases. Germline V gene data show CDR1 as DFQATT and CDR2 as SNEGSKA (reference sequence). V was clipped by 3 bases and J by 4 bases; unmatched bases: 2. The CDR3 is 14 amino acids. CDR3 amino acids: CSARGLAVYNEQFF. In nucleotides, the CDR3 is TGCAGTGCTAGGGGACTAGCGGTTTACAATGAGCAGTTCTTC.

This clonotype has a count of ten or more. This sequence joins TRBV10-3 and TRBJ1-1; D is possibly TRBD1 (5 bases). The CDR3 totals 14 residues. Trimming stripped 5 bases from V and 1 base from J, with 11 bases between. Germline-derived CDR1 and CDR2 are ENHRY and SYGVKD. The CDR3 region is CAISPGPKNTEAFF. CDR3 in DNA: TGTGCCATCAGTCCGGGACCTAAGAACACTGAAGCTTTCTTT.

This clonotype was detected many times. The chain carries TRBV12-3 or TRBV12-4 and TRBJ2-3, with D possibly being TRBD2 (6 bases). Trimming removed 5 bases at V and 8 bases at J, with 8 bases between. There are 11 residues in the CDR3. The CDR3, as DNA: TGTGCCAGCAGTCCGGGGGTTACGCAGTATTTT. It specifies CASSPGVTQYF.

This clonotype has ten or more counts. CDR3 residues: CASGHDTQYF. The CDR3 coding sequence is TGTGCCAGCGGTCACGATACGCAGTATTTT. The V call is TRBV27, the J call TRBJ2-3; the D is unclear. Trimming stripped 8 bases from V and 6 bases from J, with 6 bases between. This CDR3 region has 10 residues. CDR1 and CDR2 (germline): MNHEY, SMNVEV (reference sequence).

This clonotype was seen a few times. CDR3 region: CAWSTLAGFLYNEQFF. In nucleotides, the CDR3 is TGTGCCTGGAGTACGTTAGCGGGGTTCCTCTACAATGAGCAGTTCTTC. The chain combines TRBV30 with TRBJ2-1, with 8 bases identical to TRBD2. CDR1 is GTSNPN, CDR2 SVGIG, per germline (reference sequence). The CDR3 loop spans 16 amino acids. V dropped 2 bases and J dropped 3; count of bases not matched to a gene: 9.

In its sample, this clonotype was seen many times. J is TRBJ1-3 and V is TRBV9; D is possibly TRBD1 (6 bases). V was trimmed by 0 bases and J by 0 bases, leaving 16 bases between them. This CDR3 is built from 18 residues. CDR1 is SGDLS, CDR2 YYNGEE, per germline. For the CDR3, the DNA is TGTGCCAGCAGCGTAGAGGGCCCGGACAGCAGCTCTGGAAACACCATATATTTT. This codes for CASSVEGPDSSSGNTIYF. The full variable domain, with the rest looked up from reference TRBV9 and TRBJ1-3, is DSGVTQTPKHLITATGQRVTLRCSPRSGDLSVYWYQQSLDQGLQFLIQYYNGEERAKGNILERFSAQQFPDLHSELNLSSLELGDSALYFCASSVEGPDSSSGNTIYFGEGSWLTVV.

V gene TRBV27 combines with J gene TRBJ2-1, with 11 bases lining up with TRBD1. CDR1 is MNHEY and CDR2 is SMNVEV in the germline V gene (reference sequence). The V segment lost 7 bases and the J segment 1 base; nucleotides outside the gene matches: 9. This CDR3 region has 17 residues. Here the CDR3 reads CASTPLGDRGSYNEQFF. The CDR3 DNA reads TGTGCCAGCACTCCCCTAGGGGACAGGGGGTCCTACAATGAGCAGTTCTTC.

This clonotype was observed many times. The chain links TRBV21-1 to TRBJ1-5; the listed D gene, TRBD1, was not tested against the DNA. TRBV21-1 is an annotated pseudogene. CDR3 length equals 12 residues. The CDR3 reads CATPALREPQHF. The CDR3 DNA sequence: TGTGCCACCCCCGCCTTACGAGAGCCCCAGCATTTT.

This clonotype was seen only a few times. V is TRBV7-2 and J is TRBJ2-7; D gene ambiguous. From germline, CDR1 is SGHTA and CDR2 FQGNSA. The CDR3 spans 14 residues. Trimming took off 1 base at V and 0 bases at J, with 7 bases between the two ends. The CDR3 is CASSLVMSSYEQYF. The CDR3, as DNA: TGTGCCAGCAGCTTAGTCATGAGCTCCTACGAGCAGTACTTC.

There are many counts of this clonotype. J is TRBJ2-2 and V is TRBV5-1; the D call may be TRBD1 or TRBD2 (5 bases each). CDR1 is SGHRS, CDR2 YFSETQ, per germline. V gave up 0 bases and J gave up 3 bases, with 12 bases separating them. This CDR3 contains 16 residues. The CDR3, as DNA: TGCGCCAGCAGCTTGGAGTGGGGACCTCACACCGGGGAGCTGTTTTTT. This sequence encodes CASSLEWGPHTGELFF.

This clonotype was seen at least ten times. The genes are TRBV30 and TRBJ1-1; tentative D call: TRBD1 (5 bases). The V and J ends lost 2 bases and 6 bases respectively, with 13 bases between them. The CDR3 spans 13 residues. Germline V gene lookup returns CDR1 GTSNPN and CDR2 SVGIG (reference sequence). The CDR3: CAWSLGGVSEAFF. CDR3 bases: TGTGCCTGGAGTTTGGGGGGTGTATCTGAAGCTTTCTTT.

The chain uses TRBV5-1 and TRBJ2-7; D may be TRBD1 (6 bases). With 4 bases removed from V and 3 bases from J, the gap between germline ends came to 17 bases. The CDR3 consists of 15 residues. Germline V CDR1 and CDR2: SGHRS, YFSETQ. For the CDR3, the DNA is TGCGCCAGCAGCGTCACAGGGTCCGTTATCTACGAGCAGTACTTC. It is translated as CASSVTGSVIYEQYF.

This clonotype has a count of ten or more. The genes are TRBV12-3 or TRBV12-4 and TRBJ1-2; a possible D gene is TRBD1 (5 bases). V was shortened by 5 bases and J by 2 bases, with 9 bases between the two germline ends. This CDR3 region has 13 residues. The CDR3 DNA sequence: TGTGCCAGCAGTGTAGACAGAAACTATGGCTACACCTTC. The encoded protein is CASSVDRNYGYTF.

Ten or more counts support this clonotype. The chain combines TRBV29-1 with TRBJ1-1; D gene unclear. Deletions cut 4 bases from V and 1 base from J, with 10 bases between. The CDR3 spans 13 residues. Germline-derived CDR1 and CDR2 are SQVTM and ANQGSEA. Here the CDR3 reads CSVVRQTNTEAFF. The CDR3 DNA reads TGCAGCGTTGTTAGGCAGACGAACACTGAAGCTTTCTTT.

This clonotype has a count of ten or more. The chain is built from TRBV29-1 and TRBJ2-7, with TRBD2 as a possible D gene (6 bases). This CDR3 spans 12 amino acids. V was pared by 5 bases and J by 0 bases, with 8 bases between. Per the germline V gene, CDR1 is SQVTM and CDR2 is ANQGSEA. CDR3 amino acids: CSVQGGSYEQYF. CDR3 DNA: TGCAGCGTTCAGGGAGGCTCCTACGAGCAGTACTTC.

This clonotype was picked up many times. V usage is TRBV12-3 or TRBV12-4 and J usage is TRBJ1-1, with D unresolved. The V and J ends lost 7 bases and 4 bases respectively, with 7 bases between them. The CDR3 consists of 11 residues. CDR3 region: CASTAFTEAFF. In DNA, the CDR3 is TGTGCCAGCACAGCCTTCACTGAAGCTTTCTTT.

In this sample, this clonotype turned up many times. The rearrangement links TRBV7-2 to TRBJ2-1; the D gene is possibly TRBD1 (5 bases). Trimming removed 3 bases at V and 2 bases at J, with 17 bases between. The germline gives CDR1 SGHTA, CDR2 FQGNSA. CDR3 length: 17 residues. The CDR3 region has the DNA TGTGCCAGCAGCTTCGCGATTGGAACAGGAACCTACAATGAGCAGTTCTTC. It yields the protein CASSFAIGTGTYNEQFF.

At least ten counts were recorded for this clonotype. The V and J genes are TRBV5-1 and TRBJ1-5; no clear D. The CDR3 length is 14 residues. V was shortened by 0 bases and J by 3 bases, with 7 bases between the two germline ends. Germline CDR1 and CDR2: SGHRS and YFSETQ. Here the CDR3 reads CASSLGGYNQPQHF. The DNA for the CDR3 is TGCGCCAGCAGCTTGGGAGGGTACAATCAGCCCCAGCATTTT. Full variable domain (outside the CDR3, taken from reference TRBV5-1 and TRBJ1-5): KAGVTQTPRYLIKTRGQQVTLSCSPISGHRSVSWYQQTPGQGLQFLFEYFSETQRNKGNFPGRFSGRQFSNSRSEMNVSTLELGDSALYLCASSLGGYNQPQHFGDGTRLSIL.

This clonotype was counted at least ten times. The chain carries TRBV29-1 and TRBJ2-4; 9 bases fit TRBD1. The V segment lost 4 bases and the J segment 6 bases; nucleotides outside the gene matches: 7. Germline CDR1 reads SQVTM; CDR2 reads ANQGSEA. The CDR3 runs 14 residues. CDR3 sequence reads: CSVGEEGQGNIQYF. CDR3 DNA sequence: TGCAGCGTTGGGGAGGAGGGACAGGGAAACATTCAGTACTTC.

The chain joins TRBV20-1 to TRBJ2-7; D perhaps matches TRBD2 (5 bases). CDR3 length: 13 amino acids. Per germline, CDR1 DFQATT and CDR2 SNEGSKA (reference sequence). The V gene lost 5 bases and the J gene lost 5 bases, with 16 bases spanning the gap. CDR3 in amino acids: CSASRLRADEQYF. Here the CDR3 DNA reads TGCAGTGCTTCCCGACTCCGAGCGGACGAGCAGTACTTC.

In this sample, this clonotype turned up many times. The rearrangement links TRBV4-1 to TRBJ2-7, with D perhaps TRBD1 (6 bases). V gave up 5 bases and J gave up 2 bases, with 19 bases separating them. The CDR3 covers 16 residues. The germline V gene has CDR1 MGHRA and CDR2 YSYEKL. The CDR3 protein is CASSESPGTPTYEQYF. The CDR3 DNA sequence: TGCGCCAGCAGCGAAAGTCCCGGGACACCAACCTACGAGCAGTACTTC.

This clonotype was detected many times. V usage is TRBV5-5 and J usage is TRBJ2-7; D unclear. This CDR3 contains 11 residues. Per germline, CDR1 SGHKS and CDR2 YYEKEE (reference sequence). Trimming removed 1 base at V and 3 bases at J, with 2 bases between. The CDR3 bases are TGTGCCAGCAGCTTGTACTACGAGCAGTACTTC. It codes for CASSLYYEQYF.

The chain combines TRBV2 with TRBJ2-1; the D gene is possibly TRBD2 (6 bases). The V end was cut by 6 bases, the J end by 10 bases, with 10 bases between. The CDR3 has 11 amino acids. Germline V gene sequence: CDR1 SNHLY, CDR2 FYNNEI. CDR3 nucleotide sequence: TGTGCCAGCAGCAATCTAGCGGAGCAGTTCTTC. This codes for CASSNLAEQFF.